This T cell receptor beta chain was recovered during a study of T-cell memory formation after mild COVID-19. Overall study context: The study found TCR clusters largely donor specific. Study results and caveats: Whereas later expanders leaned CD4+, clones contracting day 15 to 85 showed a balanced CD4/CD8 makeup. In second-wave clones peaking day 37, SARS-CoV-2 specificity remained unconfirmed.

With respect to this clonotype: Its antigen is unidentified.

CDR3 size: 13 residues. The germline V gene has CDR1 MNHEY and CDR2 SVGAGI. V was trimmed by 9 bases and J by 7 bases, leaving 16 bases between them. Each CDR3 protein is one row after TCRdb ran MiXCR on the 5' RACE reads. The data hold 470,000 or so distinct CDR3 sequences, with about 19% observed a single time. This TCR was recovered from an adult woman who had mild COVID-19 (a few samples of this study predate the infection). Cell type and time point are not known. Sequenced material: PBMCs or a T cell subset sorted from them (not recorded which). V usage is TRBV6-5 and J usage is TRBJ1-5, with D possibly TRBD1 on 5 matching bases. For the CDR3, the DNA is TGTGCCAGTCGTCGGGGGACGGGACAGCCCCAGCATTTT. It yields the protein CASRRGTGQPQHF.